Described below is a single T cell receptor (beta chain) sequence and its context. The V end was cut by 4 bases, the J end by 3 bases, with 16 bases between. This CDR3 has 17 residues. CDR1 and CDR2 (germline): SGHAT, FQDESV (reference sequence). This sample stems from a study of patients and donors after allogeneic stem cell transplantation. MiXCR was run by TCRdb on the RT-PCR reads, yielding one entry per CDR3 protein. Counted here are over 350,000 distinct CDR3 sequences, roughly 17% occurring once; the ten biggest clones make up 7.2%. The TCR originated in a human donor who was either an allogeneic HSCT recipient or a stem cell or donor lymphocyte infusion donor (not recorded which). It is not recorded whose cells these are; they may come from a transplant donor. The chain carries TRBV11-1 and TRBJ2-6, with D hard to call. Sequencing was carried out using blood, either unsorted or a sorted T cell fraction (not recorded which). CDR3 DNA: TGTGCCAGCAGCTCCCGAAGGGCTCCTGGTGGGGCCAACGTCCTGACTTTC. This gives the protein CASSSRRAPGGANVLTF.